This TCR beta chain is from a study of blood T cell repertoires in COVID-19 (dated by TCRdb to 2020 to 2021). At the level of the whole study: The collaborator samples originated in the United States, Italy and Spain and spanned the acute and convalescent phases of COVID-19. The material from the prospective study consisted of cDNA or gDNA derived from T cells, B-cell-depleted T cells, or PBMCs. Deeply sampled blood TCRbeta repertoires from subjects exposed to, actively infected with, or recovered from COVID-19 were included in the dataset. The repertoires were released in a freely available public database meant as a resource for research on the immune response to SARS-CoV-2. The samples were drawn from two sources: the first 160 participants of the ongoing ImmuneRACE study, and over 1,000 subjects contributed by 6 global collaborators. The sample metadata nearly always contained a de-identified subject ID, COVID-19 status, age in years and sex. HLA class I and class II types, where available, came from metadata supplied by the sample provider rather than from assay-based typing.

Germline trimming amounts to 0 bases on V and 4 bases on J, with 6 as the count of junction bases outside the gene matches. The CDR3 runs 16 amino acids, cysteine and phenylalanine included. The read is trimmed to its CDR3 DNA, 48 bases read in frame from base 1. The germline V gene encodes CDR1 LGHDT and CDR2 YNNKEL (reference sequence). TCRbeta CDR3 regions were amplified from genomic DNA by means of the immunoSEQ Assay, a bias-controlled multiplex PCR. As for how the authors treated the data: Within the assay, amplification of reference gene primers was used to estimate how many nucleated cells each sample contained. Sequence reads were collapsed and filtered to measure the absolute abundance of every unique TCRbeta CDR3 rearrangement. Productive Simpson clonality was computed per sample as the square root of Simpson's diversity index over productive rearrangements. Here the immuneACCESS table is served through TCRdb, limited to in-frame sequences with V and J called. Missing clones are a known gap in these copies; in checked studies unresolved V genes cover under half, and the rest lacks a known reason. V and J calls plus clone size are reproduced from that table; the DNA served to infer D and trimming. The sample yields 180,000 or so clones; 81% were counted once. About 10% of the sample is taken by the ten largest.

With respect to this clone: The target of this receptor is not known. No base quality values were provided; no much bigger clone lies one nucleotide off.

Paper-wide results and their limitations: The quantity of clinical and demographic metadata differed by source and by participant and was supplied without curation.

One collaborating source in Seattle enrolled patients during active infection and followed them longitudinally through the course of disease. The collaborating institutions used their own protocols to collect whole blood in K2EDTA tubes. For TCRbeta analysis, collaborators shipped samples in one of three forms: frozen whole blood, isolated PBMCs, or DNA extracted from either of those sample types. The V and J segments used are TRBV3-1 (or the pseudogene TRBV3-2) and TRBJ2-4, with 7 bases in between that match TRBD1. The clonotype originates from a woman aged 35 to 49 with COVID-19, enrolled during active disease. The sequencing sample was made of peripheral blood. The CDR3 here reads CASSQDSIRGKNIQYF. The DNA sequence is as follows: TGTGCCAGCAGCCAAGACTCGATCAGGGGGAAAAACATTCAGTACTTC.